Shown below are 21 T cell receptor beta chains from a single sample sequenced in a study of OX40 agonist ivuxolimab in advanced cancers. Some clones are missing from TCRdb's copy, which holds only in-frame ones; the method was immunoSEQ multiplex PCR. Of 65,000 to 80,000 clones detected, roughly 83% appear once; the ten largest clones hold approximately 2.1%. Sequences were derived from CD4+ or CD8+ T cells sorted from blood, sampled in a trial of the OX40 agonist ivuxolimab. Receptor source: an adult with an advanced solid tumor such as melanoma, head and neck, liver or kidney cancer.

The chain couples TRBV4-3 to TRBJ2-3, with unresolved D. CDR1 is LGHNA and CDR2 is YSLEER in the germline V gene. V was cut by 3 bases and J by 11 bases, with 15 bases left in between. The length of the CDR3 is 13 residues. CDR3 coding DNA: TGCGCCAGCAGCCAGGCGGTATTGAAGAAGCAGTATTTT. It yields the protein CASSQAVLKKQYF.

The gene calls are TRBV19 and TRBJ2-1; TRBD2 matches at 7 bases. V dropped 1 base and J dropped 0; count of bases not matched to a gene: 6. CDR3 length equals 17 residues. CDR1 LNHDA and CDR2 SQIVND come from the germline V gene (reference sequence). This CDR3 is CASSIGLAVSSYNEQFF. The CDR3 DNA sequence: TGTGCCAGTAGTATAGGGCTAGCGGTTAGCTCCTACAATGAGCAGTTCTTC. Using reference TRBV19 and TRBJ2-1 for the parts outside the CDR3, the full variable domain is DGGITQSPKYLFRKEGQNVTLSCEQNLNHDAMYWYRQDPGQGLRLIYYSQIVNDFQKGDIAEGYSVSREKKESFPLTVTSAQKNPTAFYLCASSIGLAVSSYNEQFFGPGTRLTVL.

For this clone: This CDR3 is also generated by other DNA sequences in the sample. The rearrangement uses TRBV27 and TRBJ1-6; a weak D match, TRBD1 (5 bases). Germline CDR1 and CDR2: MNHEY and SMNVEV (reference sequence). The CDR3 has 11 residues. Trimming pared 8 bases from V and 7 bases from J, leaving 6 bases between. CDR3 sequence (DNA): TGTGCCAGCGGGGGGAATTCACCCCTCCACTTT. This sequence encodes CASGGNSPLHF.

This clone was recorded a few times. This chain links TRBV7-6 with TRBJ2-7, with a tentative D call TRBD2 (6 bases). The CDR3 has 13 amino acids. Trimming stripped 0 bases from V and 6 bases from J, with 9 bases between. CDR1 and CDR2 from the germline V gene are SGHVS and FNYEAQ. In nucleotides, the CDR3 is TGTGCCAGCAGCTTAGCGCGGAGGGCCGAGCAGTACTTC. It is translated as CASSLARRAEQYF.

This clone has just one count. J is TRBJ2-1 and V is TRBV27; D is ambiguous. Germline-derived CDR1 and CDR2 are MNHEY and SMNVEV (reference sequence). The ends were cut back, 0 bases at V and 3 bases at J, with 6 bases in the middle. The CDR3 runs 14 residues. The CDR3 DNA follows: TGTGCCAGCAGTTTATCGGTTCTCTACAATGAGCAGTTCTTC. Its translation is CASSLSVLYNEQFF.

CDR3 amino acids: CASSLDSNLYGYTF. CDR3 nucleotides: TGTGCCAGCAGCCTCGACAGTAACCTCTATGGCTACACCTTC. The rearrangement uses TRBV14 and TRBJ1-2; possible D gene TRBD1, 5 bases. The germline V gene has CDR1 SGHDN and CDR2 FVKESK. The CDR3 contains 14 residues. V lost 4 bases, J lost 4 bases, and 13 bases lay in between.

This chain links TRBV28 with TRBJ1-2, with D hard to call. In germline, CDR1 is MDHEN, CDR2 SYDVKM. V shed 6 bases and J shed 2 bases, with 10 bases lying between them. CDR3 size: 13 residues. The CDR3: CASRVDINYGYTF. CDR3 coding DNA: TGTGCCAGCAGGGTCGATATAAACTATGGCTACACCTTC.

CDR3 amino acids: CAISDRDSYNSPLHF. Here the CDR3 DNA reads TGTGCCATCAGTGACCGGGACAGCTATAATTCACCCCTCCACTTT. The V call is TRBV10-3, the J call TRBJ1-6; TRBD1 aligns across 7 bases. V lost 3 bases, J lost 3 bases, and 2 bases stayed unmatched. The CDR3 is 15 amino acids. CDR1 ENHRY and CDR2 SYGVKD come from the germline V gene.

The chain links TRBV2 to TRBJ2-2; a weak D match, TRBD1 (6 bases). V lost 6 bases, J lost 4 bases, and 9 bases lay in between. The length of the CDR3 is 13 residues. CDR1 is SNHLY, CDR2 FYNNEI, per germline. For the CDR3, the DNA is TGTGCCAGCAGGAGGGACACCACCGGGGAGCTGTTTTTT. Amino acid sequence: CASRRDTTGELFF.

The V and J genes are TRBV19 and TRBJ1-3; maybe TRBD1 (5 bases). The V end was cut by 1 base, the J end by 3 bases, with 16 bases between. This CDR3 is 17 amino acids long. Germline CDR1 and CDR2: LNHDA and SQIVND (reference sequence). The DNA of the CDR3 is TGTGCCAGTAGTATAGGACTCCGGGGCGCCGGTGGAAACACCATATATTTT. The encoded protein is CASSIGLRGAGGNTIYF.

The genes are TRBV14 and TRBJ2-2; 11 positions match TRBD2. Trimming removed 4 bases from V and 3 bases from J; junction bases left unmatched: 10. Germline V gene sequence: CDR1 SGHDN, CDR2 FVKESK. The CDR3 spans 18 residues. DNA of the CDR3: TGTGCCAGCAGCCGACCCGGACTAGCGGGTTCCTACACCGGGGAGCTGTTTTTT. This sequence encodes CASSRPGLAGSYTGELFF.

The gene calls are TRBV6-5 and TRBJ2-5; no clear D gene. Gene TRBJ2-7 matches the end of the DNA better, so the J call may be wrong. Germline V CDR1 and CDR2: MNHEY, SVGAGI. The CDR3 totals 13 residues. CDR3 sequence (DNA): TGTGCCAGCAGAACCGATGGCGCCTACGAGCAGTACTTC. It translates to CASRTDGAYEQYF.

This chain links TRBV21-1 with TRBJ2-3; TRBD2, the table's D call, was not compared with the DNA. TRBV21-1 is recorded as a pseudogene. The CDR3 loop spans 16 amino acids. The CDR3, as DNA: TGTGCCAGCAGGGAACCGGGACTAGCTCTGGCAGATACGCAGTATTTT. Translating it yields CASREPGLALADTQYF.

This sequence joins TRBV9 and TRBJ2-1; D possibly corresponds to TRBD2 (5 bases). The CDR3 loop spans 15 amino acids. Trimming left V 4 bases short and J 3 bases short, with 14 bases between. Germline CDR1 reads SGDLS; CDR2 reads YYNGEE. The CDR3 sequence: CASSPGVAVYNEQFF. In DNA, the CDR3 is TGTGCCAGCAGCCCCGGGGTAGCAGTCTACAATGAGCAGTTCTTC. The full variable domain, rest sourced from reference TRBV9 and TRBJ2-1, is DSGVTQTPKHLITATGQRVTLRCSPRSGDLSVYWYQQSLDQGLQFLIQYYNGEERAKGNILERFSAQQFPDLHSELNLSSLELGDSALYFCASSPGVAVYNEQFFGPGTRLTVL.

The chain employs TRBV4-1 and TRBJ2-5, with TRBD1 identical over 10 bases. V trimming: 1 base; J trimming: 6 bases; junction bases outside the gene matches: 5. This CDR3 contains 15 residues. CDR1 MGHRA and CDR2 YSYEKL come from the germline V gene. The CDR3 reads CASSQGGTGVQTQYF. The CDR3 bases are TGCGCCAGCAGCCAAGGAGGGACAGGGGTCCAGACCCAGTACTTC.

The chain uses TRBV6-4 and TRBJ1-1, with unresolved D. Deletions cut 6 bases from V and 3 bases from J, with 11 bases between. Per germline, CDR1 MRHNA and CDR2 SNTAGT. This CDR3 spans 13 amino acids. CDR3 DNA: TGTGCCAGCAGAGACAATTGGGACACTGAAGCTTTCTTT. Its protein is CASRDNWDTEAFF.

The genes are TRBV5-6 and TRBJ2-1; 7 bases match TRBD2. From germline, CDR1 is SGHDT and CDR2 YYEEEE. This CDR3 has 16 residues. The junction had 8 bases not matched to a gene; V was cut back by 0 bases and J by 5 bases. The CDR3 DNA reads TGTGCCAGCAGCTTGGCTGGGGGGGGTAAGGACAATGAGCAGTTCTTC. Protein product: CASSLAGGGKDNEQFF.

This chain joins TRBV6-6 and TRBJ1-5; possibly TRBD1 for D (5 bases). Germline CDR1 MNHNY, CDR2 SVGAGI (reference sequence). The V and J ends lost 3 bases and 5 bases respectively, with 11 bases between them. This CDR3 is built from 14 residues. The CDR3, as DNA: TGTGCCAGCAGTTATAGCGCAGGGCATCAGCCCCAGCATTTT. This gives the protein CASSYSAGHQPQHF.

This clone was counted once. The chain recombines TRBV18 with TRBJ2-3; D unresolved. This CDR3 has 15 residues. The V gene's germline CDR1 is KGHSH and CDR2 LQKENI. The V end was cut by 0 bases, the J end by 2 bases, with 9 bases between. DNA for the CDR3: TGTGCCAGCTCACCACCGACCCAGACCACAGATACGCAGTATTTT. It encodes CASSPPTQTTDTQYF. The full variable domain, in which reference TRBV18 and TRBJ2-3 provide the parts outside the CDR3, is NAGVMQNPRHLVRRRGQEARLRCSPMKGHSHVYWYRQLPEEGLKFMVYLQKENIIDESGMPKERFSAEFPKEGPSILRIQQVVRGDSAAYFCASSPPTQTTDTQYFGPGTRLTVL.

The V call is TRBV28, the J call TRBJ2-7; the D gene is possibly TRBD2 (6 bases). The CDR3 is 13 residues long. Deletions cut 11 bases from V and 2 bases from J, with 16 bases between. Germline V lookup: CDR1 MDHEN, CDR2 SYDVKM. CDR3 bases: TGTGCCGGATCGGGGGAGTTGGCCTACGAGCAGTACTTC. Protein product: CAGSGELAYEQYF.

The V and J genes are TRBV19 and TRBJ1-2, with 7 bases aligning to TRBD1. Germline V CDR1 and CDR2: LNHDA, SQIVND (reference sequence). The V and J ends lost 7 bases and 8 bases, in that order; junction bases with no gene match: 7. The CDR3 sequence is 12 residues long. The CDR3: CASTDRAWGYTF. DNA of the CDR3: TGTGCCAGTACCGACAGGGCGTGGGGCTACACCTTC.